A selection of T cell receptor beta chains follows, all from one sample in a study of neurological immune-mediated disorders. TCRdb redid the calling of the 5' RACE reads with MiXCR, one entry per CDR3 protein. Here the sample spans about 62,000 distinct CDR3 sequences, approximately 4.6% being singletons. The sequencing input was PBMCs. The source is a woman aged 50 to 60 with multiple sclerosis. Both conserved end residues are part of each CDR3. The D gene is left open where the match is weak. Expanded clones are given a class, and other clones once, few, many or no size at all.

clone size	D gene	V gene	J gene	CDR3 protein	CDR3 DNA
many	TRBD1	TRBV5-1	TRBJ1-2	CASSLKGAQGYGYTF	TGCGCCAGCAGTCTGAAGGGGGCGCAGGGGTATGGCTACACCTTC
many	-	TRBV5-1	TRBJ2-3	CASSLLGTQYF	TGCGCCAGCAGTCTTTTGGGCACGCAGTATTTT
many	-	TRBV5-6	TRBJ2-2	CASSPASSPDTGELFF	TGTGCCAGCAGCCCAGCGAGTAGCCCGGACACCGGGGAGCTGTTTTTT
many	-	TRBV20-1	TRBJ2-2	CSSVRINTGELFF	TGCAGTTCCGTCCGCATCAACACCGGGGAGCTGTTTTTT
-	-	TRBV7-9	TRBJ1-3	CASSPGPTYSSGNTIYF	TGTGCCAGCAGCCCGGGACCGACTTATAGCTCTGGAAACACCATATATTTT
many	TRBD1	TRBV5-6	TRBJ1-1	CASTPGQGRQNTEAFF	TGTGCCAGCACCCCAGGACAGGGGAGACAGAACACTGAAGCTTTCTTT
many	-	TRBV7-2	TRBJ1-3	CASSLNGGPSSGNTIYF	TGTGCCAGCAGCTTAAATGGGGGGCCTAGCTCTGGAAACACCATATATTTT
many	-	TRBV20-1	TRBJ1-1	CSAKNTEAFF	TGCAGTGCCAAGAACACTGAAGCTTTCTTT
many	-	TRBV4-2	TRBJ1-1	CASSQDLWNTEAFF	TGTGCCAGCAGCCAAGACCTATGGAACACTGAAGCTTTCTTT
many	-	TRBV2	TRBJ2-2	CARQGAGAGELFF	TGTGCCAGACAGGGAGCAGGGGCCGGGGAGCTGTTTTTT
many	-	TRBV5-1	TRBJ1-1	CASSFGQSNTEAFF	TGCGCCAGCAGCTTCGGACAGTCGAACACTGAAGCTTTCTTT
many	-	TRBV12-3/TRBV12-4	TRBJ2-1	CASSLRGNEQFF	TGTGCCAGCAGTTTAAGGGGAAATGAGCAGTTCTTC
few	TRBD2	TRBV14	TRBJ2-1	CASSQAGLAGSGEQFF	TGTGCCAGCAGCCAAGCAGGACTAGCGGGATCGGGTGAGCAGTTCTTC